The 21 T cell receptor beta chains reported below all come from one sample, sequenced in a study of cytomegalovirus exposure and HLA in healthy donors. A multiplex PCR was run with 60 Vbeta primers and 13 Jbeta primers. TCRdb's table, derived via immunoSEQ multiplex PCR, lists solely in-frame clones and lacks some. The sample holds about 150,000 clones, around 88% seen once. Sequencing input: PBMCs. These receptors were taken from a woman aged 18-29 years in good health and CMV-seronegative.

The rearrangement joins TRBV9 to TRBJ2-3; 11 bases map to TRBD2. Germline V gives CDR1 SGDLS, CDR2 YYNGEE. V dropped 0 bases and J dropped 4; count of bases not matched to a gene: 7. The CDR3 extends over 17 amino acids. The CDR3 protein is CASSVAVAGGVADTQYF. In DNA, the CDR3 is TGTGCCAGCAGCGTAGCGGTAGCGGGGGGGGTAGCAGATACGCAGTATTTT. Based on the CDR3 plus reference TRBV9 and TRBJ2-3, the full variable domain is DSGVTQTPKHLITATGQRVTLRCSPRSGDLSVYWYQQSLDQGLQFLIQYYNGEERAKGNILERFSAQQFPDLHSELNLSSLELGDSALYFCASSVAVAGGVADTQYFGPGTRLTVL.

The DNA of the CDR3 is TGTGCCTCCGCCGAAAAGGGGGCTCTGGGCTACACCTTC. Protein sequence: CASAEKGALGYTF. The V and J genes are TRBV30 and TRBJ1-2, with 7 bases that match TRBD1. Trimming cost V 7 bases and J 8 bases; bases outside gene matches: 13. Germline lookup yields CDR1 GTSNPN and CDR2 SVGIG (reference sequence). This CDR3 comprises 13 residues.

This clone was observed a few times. The V gene is TRBV2, the J gene TRBJ1-4, with 7 bases identical to TRBD1. V trimming: 6 bases; J trimming: 13 bases; junction bases outside the gene matches: 11. The CDR3 is 13 amino acids. Germline CDR1 reads SNHLY; CDR2 reads FYNNEI. In DNA, the CDR3 is TGTGCCAGCAGCGGACTTAGACAGGGTTTACTGTTTTTT. Amino acids: CASSGLRQGLLFF.

The chain uses TRBV29-1 and TRBJ1-5, with 7 bases aligning to TRBD1. V was pared by 4 bases and J by 4 bases, with 1 base of the junction left unmatched. The CDR3 runs to 12 residues. Germline V gives CDR1 SQVTM, CDR2 ANQGSEA. In DNA form, the CDR3 reads TGCAGCGTTGGGGGACAGAATCAGCCCCAGCATTTT. It yields the protein CSVGGQNQPQHF.

Comment on this clone: This likely stems from a read error, as it lies one base from a far larger clone. The sample carries other DNA sequences with the same CDR3. V is TRBV4-1 and J is TRBJ2-3; 13 bases map to TRBD2. CDR3 length equals 16 residues. V shed 3 bases and J 4 bases; nucleotides not matched to a gene: 4. Germline loops: CDR1 MGHRA, CDR2 YSYEKL. CDR3 in DNA: TGCGCCAGCAGCCAGGAACTAGCGGGAGGGTCAGATACGCAGTATTTT. This translates into CASSQELAGGSDTQYF.

V usage is TRBV19 and J usage is TRBJ2-1, with 8 bases aligning to TRBD2. This CDR3 is 15 amino acids long. The V segment lost 3 bases and the J segment 3 bases; nucleotides outside the gene matches: 4. Germline V gene lookup returns CDR1 LNHDA and CDR2 SQIVND (reference sequence). DNA of the CDR3: TGTGCCAGTAGTATCAGGCGGGAGGTCTACAATGAGCAGTTCTTC. This gives the protein CASSIRREVYNEQFF.

The rearrangement joins TRBV6-5 to TRBJ2-2, with D possibly matching TRBD1 (5 bases). V lost 5 bases and J 2 bases, leaving 12 bases between the germline ends. The germline V gene encodes CDR1 MNHEY and CDR2 SVGAGI. The CDR3 runs to 15 residues. The CDR3 reads CASSRTNPNTGELFF. The DNA of the CDR3 is TGTGCCAGCAGTCGGACAAACCCAAACACCGGGGAGCTGTTTTTT.

V and J are TRBV28 and TRBJ2-1, with 7 positions matching TRBD1. CDR3 length: 15 residues. V shed 5 bases and J 6 bases; nucleotides not matched to a gene: 10. Germline V gene data show CDR1 as MDHEN and CDR2 as SYDVKM. The DNA of the CDR3 is TGTGCCAGCAGTCATATGACAGGGTCCACCAATGAGCAGTTCTTC. Protein product: CASSHMTGSTNEQFF. Full variable domain (rest looked up from reference TRBV28 and TRBJ2-1): DVKVTQSSRYLVKRTGEKVFLECVQDMDHENMFWYRQDPGLGLRLIYFSYDVKMKEKGDIPEGYSVSREKKERFSLILESASTNQTSMYLCASSHMTGSTNEQFFGPGTRLTVL.

The chain combines TRBV15 with TRBJ2-1, with D uncertain. The germline V gene has CDR1 LNHNV and CDR2 YYDKDF (reference sequence). CDR3 length equals 16 residues. The germline V and J ends were trimmed by 0 bases and 2 bases, with 11 bases remaining between them. CDR3 nucleotides: TGTGCCACCAGCAGAGATGTTGGAGAGACCTACAATGAGCAGTTCTTC. Translation gives CATSRDVGETYNEQFF.

Concerning this clone itself: A read error may account for a junction end that differs from germline. This sequence joins TRBV14 and TRBJ2-3; 11 bases map to TRBD2. The CDR3 length is 12 residues. Germline assignment: CDR1 SGHDN and CDR2 FVKESK. The CDR3 reads CASSSLAGGPLF. The DNA for the CDR3 is TGTGCCAGCAGCTCCCTAGCGGGGGGTCCCCTATTT.

The V call is TRBV7-8, the J call TRBJ1-1; D is unresolved. The CDR3 loop spans 13 amino acids. Germline loops: CDR1 SGHVS, CDR2 FQNEAQ. The V end lost 5 bases, the J end lost 1 base, and 8 bases lay between the germline ends. CDR3 coding DNA: TGTGCCAGCAGCCCACGGGAGAACACTGAAGCTTTCTTT. Amino acid sequence: CASSPRENTEAFF.

V usage is TRBV10-3 and J usage is TRBJ1-2, with 7 bases lining up with TRBD1. V dropped 9 bases and J dropped 3; count of bases not matched to a gene: 4. The CDR3 runs 12 residues. Germline V gene data show CDR1 as ENHRY and CDR2 as SYGVKD. CDR3 sequence (DNA): TGTGCCATAAACACAGGGGACTATGGCTACACCTTC. This encodes CAINTGDYGYTF.

The chain combines TRBV7-2 with TRBJ2-5; 12 bases map to TRBD2. The length of the CDR3 is 18 residues. Germline lookup yields CDR1 SGHTA and CDR2 FQGNSA. With 3 bases clipped from V and 5 bases from J, the junction kept 13 bases outside the gene matches. The CDR3 coding sequence is TGTGCCAGCAGCTTCACTAGCGGGGGGCACCTTAGGAGGGAGACCCAGTACTTC. This translates into CASSFTSGGHLRRETQYF.

This chain links TRBV19 with TRBJ2-3, with 15 positions matching TRBD2. With 7 bases clipped from V and 2 bases from J, the junction kept 7 bases outside the gene matches. This CDR3 spans 17 amino acids. Germline CDR1 reads LNHDA; CDR2 reads SQIVND (reference sequence). The CDR3 protein is CASTWTSGGELTDTQYF. CDR3 bases: TGTGCCAGTACCTGGACTAGCGGGGGGGAACTCACAGATACGCAGTATTTT.

This clone was picked up a small number of times. J is TRBJ1-1 and V is TRBV6-5; D call uncertain. Looked up from germline, CDR1 is MNHEY and CDR2 is SVGAGI. The CDR3 length is 14 residues. The V end was cut by 7 bases, the J end by 6 bases, with 18 bases between. The CDR3 bases are TGTGCCAGCACGCGAGGACGGGGATGGGCTGAAGCTTTCTTT. Residues: CASTRGRGWAEAFF.

V usage is TRBV28 and J usage is TRBJ1-1, with D possibly TRBD1 on 5 matching bases. The CDR3 length is 14 residues. Trimming removed 8 bases from V and 1 base from J, with 14 bases in between. CDR1 is MDHEN, CDR2 SYDVKM, per germline. The CDR3 sequence: CASSRGVGNTEAFF. CDR3 DNA sequence: TGTGCCAGCTCCCGGGGGGTAGGGAACACTGAAGCTTTCTTT.

The count of this clone is one. CDR3 coding DNA: TGTGCCAGCAGTGGGGGGGTTCCTGAAGCTTTCTTT. It codes for CASSGGVPEAFF. The rearrangement links TRBV2 to TRBJ1-1; tentative D call: TRBD1 (5 bases). CDR3 length equals 12 residues. Deletions cut 4 bases from V and 6 bases from J, with 9 bases between. The germline V gene has CDR1 SNHLY and CDR2 FYNNEI.

The rearrangement links TRBV19 to TRBJ2-7; 8 nucleotides agree with TRBD1. This CDR3 contains 16 residues. Trimming took 4 bases from V and 0 from J; bases not matched to a gene: 8. Germline assignment: CDR1 LNHDA and CDR2 SQIVND (reference sequence). The CDR3 spells CASSRQTGGVSYEQYF. CDR3 nucleotide sequence: TGTGCCAGTAGTAGGCAAACAGGGGGTGTCTCCTACGAGCAGTACTTC.

This chain connects TRBV27 to TRBJ2-5; TRBD2 aligns across 13 bases. The CDR3 totals 15 residues. Losses at the gene ends were 6 bases for V and 5 bases for J; bases not matched to a gene: 6. The germline CDR1 and CDR2 sequences are MNHEY and SMNVEV (reference sequence). This chain's CDR3 is CASRGLAGLEETQYF. The CDR3 DNA is TGTGCCAGCAGGGGACTAGCGGGACTTGAGGAGACCCAGTACTTC.

This chain connects TRBV25-1 to TRBJ2-5, with 9 positions matching TRBD1. The last part of the DNA fits TRBJ2-7 better; the J call may be wrong. The germline gives CDR1 MGHDK, CDR2 SYGVNS. The CDR3 runs to 17 residues. DNA for the CDR3: TGTGCCAGCAGTGTACGAACCTCGGGACAGGGCCCCTACGAGCAGTACTTC. This codes for CASSVRTSGQGPYEQYF.

The V call is TRBV30, the J call TRBJ1-1; D unclear. Germline V lookup: CDR1 GTSNPN, CDR2 SVGIG (reference sequence). CDR3 size: 13 residues. V was cut by 0 bases and J by 0 bases, with 5 bases left in between. The CDR3 coding sequence is TGTGCCTGGAGTGTAGCCATGAACACTGAAGCTTTCTTT. This translates into CAWSVAMNTEAFF.